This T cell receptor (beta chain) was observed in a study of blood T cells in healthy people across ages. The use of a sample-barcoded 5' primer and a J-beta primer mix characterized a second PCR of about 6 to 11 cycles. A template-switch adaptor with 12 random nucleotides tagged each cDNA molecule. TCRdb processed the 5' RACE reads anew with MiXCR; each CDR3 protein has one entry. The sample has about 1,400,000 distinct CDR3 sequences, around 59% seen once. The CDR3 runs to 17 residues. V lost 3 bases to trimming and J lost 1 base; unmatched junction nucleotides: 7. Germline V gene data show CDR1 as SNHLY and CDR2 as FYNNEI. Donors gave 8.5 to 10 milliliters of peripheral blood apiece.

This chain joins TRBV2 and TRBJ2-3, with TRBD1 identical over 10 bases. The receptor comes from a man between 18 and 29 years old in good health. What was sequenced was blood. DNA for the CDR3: TGTGCCAGCAGTGACCCCAGAGGACAGGGGGGCACAGATACGCAGTATTTT. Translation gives CASSDPRGQGGTDTQYF. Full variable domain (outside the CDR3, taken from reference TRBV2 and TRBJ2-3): EPEVTQTPSHQVTQMGQEVILRCVPISNHLYFYWYRQILGQKVEFLVSFYNNEISEKSEIFDDQFSVERPDGSNFTLKIRSTKLEDSAMYFCASSDPRGQGGTDTQYFGPGTRLTVL.